This T cell receptor beta chain is drawn from a study of T-cell memory formation after mild COVID-19. This clonotype has more than one count but fewer than ten. The antigen remains unidentified. TCRdb reprocessed the 5' RACE reads via MiXCR and lists one record per CDR3 protein. The sample includes nearly 350,000 distinct CDR3 sequences, approximately 13% of them seen just once. Whole-study findings and limits: Clones shrinking from day 15 to 85 showed even CD4/CD8 mixes; later expanders tilted CD4+. Clones from the second wave (peaking day 37) had unconfirmed SARS-CoV-2 specificity.

This CDR3 is 13 amino acids long. Germline V gene lookup returns CDR1 MNHNS and CDR2 SASEGT. Trimming left V 4 bases short and J 2 bases short, with 8 bases between. The chain links TRBV6-1 to TRBJ1-2; D gene ambiguous. The sequence was obtained from a man aged 18 to 30 who had mild COVID-19 (a few samples of this study predate the infection). Cell type and time point are not known. Source material: PBMCs or a T cell subset sorted from them (not recorded which). For the CDR3, the DNA is TGTGCCAGCAGTGTGAAGGTGAACTATGGCTACACCTTC. As protein: CASSVKVNYGYTF.